This TCR beta chain was identified during a study of T cell responses to AZD1222 COVID-19 vaccine. Overall study results and limits: White British people made up most donors, females outnumbered males, and clonal diversity was possibly underestimated. The breadth and depth of Spike-specific TCRs increased once two AZD1222 doses had been given.

The CDR3 length is 16 residues. V lost 0 bases to trimming and J lost 3 bases; unmatched junction nucleotides: 7. CDR1 and CDR2 (germline): SEHNR, FQNEAQ (reference sequence). Of note for this clone: Its antigen is unknown.

Second-dose groups at about 4 or about 12 weeks were pooled. TCRdb's copy holds only in-frame clones and misses some; the assay was immunoSEQ multiplex PCR. In the table there are 75,000 to 95,000 clones, around 90% of which are singletons. This rearrangement joins TRBV7-9 to TRBJ1-1; 7 nucleotides agree with TRBD1. This sequence originates from an adult who received the AZD1222 COVID-19 vaccine. Sequencing used peripheral blood, obtained 28 days after the second AZD1222 dose. The CDR3 DNA sequence: TGTGCCAGCAGCTTAGCGAGAGTAGACAGGGACACTGAAGCTTTCTTT. As protein: CASSLARVDRDTEAFF.